Only one count was recorded for the clone carrying this TCR beta chain. The antigen is unknown. The table came from immunoSEQ multiplex PCR; TCRdb's copy has only in-frame clones and leaves some out. The data contain tens of thousands of clones, 76% of them seen just once; the ten biggest clones take up over 25%. Trimming stripped 7 bases from V and 5 bases from J, with 20 bases between. This CDR3 contains 15 residues. Germline V gene sequence: CDR1 SNHLY, CDR2 FYNNEI. CD4+ T cells from unexposed donors were obtained before the COVID-19 pandemic (2011-2018). After ten to eleven days of culture, CD4+ T cells were isolated. This record comes from a study of CD4 T cells in relation to SARS-CoV-2 and coronaviruses.

The J gene is TRBJ1-2, the V gene TRBV2; D is undetermined. What was sequenced was CD4+ T cells from PBMCs, cultured in vitro. The source of this sequence is a human donor in good health. DNA for the CDR3: TGTGCCAGCACCCCAGCGGTGGGCGCGGGTTATGGCTACACCTTC. Translated: CASTPAVGAGYGYTF.